The 9 T cell receptor beta chains given below trace back to one sample, sequenced in a study of tissue T cells after allogeneic stem cell transplantation. Sample time point: mouse harvest day 14 after allogeneic transplant. The graft held 10^6 splenic CD5+ T cells and 10^7 T-cell-depleted bone marrow cells. Profiling relied on immunoSEQ multiplex PCR, and the TCRdb table lists in-frame clones only, not all of them. The sample holds thousands of clones, around 45% seen once. Sequenced input: lymph node tissue. The receptors were gathered from a female BALB/c mouse given C57BL/6 T cells with graft-versus-host disease after an allogeneic hematopoietic cell transplant.

With respect to this clone: The germline and genes are mouse ones. The CDR3 end lies 1 residue beyond the end of the read and is filled in from the germline J gene. V usage is TRBV1 and J usage is TRBJ2-5; D call uncertain. This CDR3 region has 12 residues. V lost 0 bases and J lost 2, with 0 bases in between. Germline V CDR1 and CDR2: NSQYPW, LRSPGD (reference sequence). The CDR3 region is CTCSADQDTQYF. Partial CDR3 DNA: TGCACCTGCAGTGCAGACCAAGACACCCAGTAC.

This clone was observed a handful of times. Genes here carry mouse names. Read sequence stops 1 residue before the CDR3 end, and the germline J gene provides the missing end. The chain couples TRBV19 to TRBJ2-7; D remains ambiguous. CDR3 length: 15 amino acids. Per germline, CDR1 FNHDT and CDR2 SITEND (reference sequence). V was shortened by 0 bases and J by 0 bases, with 10 bases between the two germline ends. CDR3 residues: CASSIGTPTSYEQYF. The part of the CDR3 DNA that was read is TGTGCCAGCAGTATAGGGACCCCCACCTCCTATGAACAGTAC.

Regarding this clone: The gene names given are mouse names. The CDR3 goes on 1 residue after the read ends, and that part is filled in from the germline J gene. This chain joins TRBV26 and TRBJ2-3; 12 bases are a match to TRBD1. The germline CDR1 and CDR2 sequences are KGHPV and FQNQEV (reference sequence). The CDR3 runs to 16 residues. Trimming at V came to 8 bases and at J to 0 bases, leaving 6 bases not matched to a gene. Here the CDR3 reads CASGPGQGASAETLYF. The covered CDR3 bases are TGTGCCAGCGGGCCGGGACAGGGGGCTAGTGCAGAAACGCTGTAT.

Notes on this clone: Genes and germline are mouse. The read halts 1 residue ahead of the CDR3 end, with the missing end drawn from the germline J gene. The chain employs TRBV12-1 and TRBJ2-7; TRBD2 matches at 13 bases. CDR3 length: 15 amino acids. Germline values: CDR1 SGHSN, CDR2 HYEKVE. The V and J ends lost 4 bases and 0 bases, in that order; junction bases with no gene match: 2. The CDR3 sequence is CASSRDWGGSYEQYF. CDR3 DNA, as far as it was read: TGTGCCAGCTCCCGGGACTGGGGGGGCTCCTATGAACAGTAC.

Concerning this clone itself: The genes and germline here are from mouse. The missing CDR3 end, 1 residue past where the read stops, is filled in from the germline J gene. The chain uses TRBV3 and TRBJ2-5; 8 bases line up with TRBD2. From germline, CDR1 is SNHLY and CDR2 FYNGKV (reference sequence). The ends lost 2 bases at V and 6 bases at J; junction bases unmatched: 4. The CDR3 contains 14 residues. The DNA read from the CDR3 is TGTGCCAGCAGCTTATATTGGGGGGGGGACACCCAGTAC. It yields the protein CASSLYWGGDTQY. The whole CDR3 is CASSLYWGGDTQYF.

About this clone: Gene names refer to mouse genes. The read ends 1 residue before the CDR3 terminus; that terminus is restored from the germline J gene. The chain has TRBV3 and TRBJ2-1, with 7 positions matching TRBD2. Germline CDR1 SNHLY, CDR2 FYNGKV (reference sequence). The CDR3 spans 13 residues. The V segment lost 5 bases and the J segment 3 bases; nucleotides outside the gene matches: 1. The CDR3 reads CASSRLGYAEQFF. CDR3 bases read: TGTGCCAGCAGCCGACTGGGCTATGCTGAGCAGTTC.

Remarks on this clone: Gene names denote mouse genes. The read ends 1 residue early relative to the CDR3; the germline J gene fills the gap. The chain employs TRBV1 and TRBJ2-3, with 10 positions matching TRBD1. V lost 2 bases, J lost 0 bases, and 2 bases stayed unmatched. This CDR3 comprises 16 residues. CDR1 is NSQYPW and CDR2 is LRSPGD in the germline V gene (reference sequence). The CDR3 bases that were read are TGCACCTGCAGTGCAAGGGACAGGGGTAGTGCAGAAACGCTGTAT. Its protein is CTCSARDRGSAETLY. The full CDR3 protein reads CTCSARDRGSAETLYF. The variable domain in full, completed from reference TRBV1 and TRBJ2-3, reads VTLLEQNPRWRLVPRGQAVNLRCILKNSQYPWMSWYQQDLQKQLQWLFTLRSPGDKEVKSLPGADYLATRVTDTELRLQVANMSQGRTLYCTCSARDRGSAETLYFGSGTRLTVL.

With regard to this clone: Gene names and germline refer to mouse. The read comes to an end 1 residue before the CDR3 does, leaving the germline J gene to fill in the end. This chain links TRBV16 with TRBJ2-5, with TRBD2 matching 11 bases. Germline CDR1 and CDR2: SGHSA and FRNQAP. The CDR3 length is 13 residues. V lost 7 bases, J lost 5 bases, and 2 bases stayed unmatched. CDR3 DNA (partial): TGTGCAAGCAAGACTGGGGGGGGAGACACCCAGTAC. Its protein product is CASKTGGGDTQY. The full CDR3 protein is CASKTGGGDTQYF.

In the case of this clone: Gene names are the mouse ones. From the germline J gene comes the end of the CDR3, since the read stops 1 residue before it. The chain carries TRBV23 and TRBJ2-2; TRBD2 is taken as the D call from the table, unchecked against the DNA. CDR3 size: 14 residues. Per germline, CDR1 KGHTA and CDR2 FQNQQP. This CDR3 is CSSSLTGNTGQLYF. The sequenced CDR3 bases are TGCTCCAGCAGTCTTACTGGAAACACCGGGCAGCTCTAC.